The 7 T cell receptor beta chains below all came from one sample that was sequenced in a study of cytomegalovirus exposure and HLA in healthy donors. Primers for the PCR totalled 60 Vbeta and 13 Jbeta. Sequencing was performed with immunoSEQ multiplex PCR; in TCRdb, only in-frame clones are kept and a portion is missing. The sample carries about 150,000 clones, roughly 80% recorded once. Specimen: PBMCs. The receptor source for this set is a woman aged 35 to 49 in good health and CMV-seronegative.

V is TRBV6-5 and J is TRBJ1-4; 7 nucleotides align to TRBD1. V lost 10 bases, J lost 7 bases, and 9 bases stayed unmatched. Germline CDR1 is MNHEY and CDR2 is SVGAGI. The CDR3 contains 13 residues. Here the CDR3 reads CATRRGQGEKLFF. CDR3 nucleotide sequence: TGTGCCACCCGAAGGGGGCAGGGTGAAAAACTGTTTTTT.

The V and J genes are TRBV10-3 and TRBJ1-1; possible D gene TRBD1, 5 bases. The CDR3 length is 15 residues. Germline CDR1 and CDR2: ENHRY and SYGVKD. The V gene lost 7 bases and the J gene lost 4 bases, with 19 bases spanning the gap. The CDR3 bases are TGTGCCATCACTCCAGGGCCAGGGCAAGGCACTGAAGCTTTCTTT. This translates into CAITPGPGQGTEAFF.

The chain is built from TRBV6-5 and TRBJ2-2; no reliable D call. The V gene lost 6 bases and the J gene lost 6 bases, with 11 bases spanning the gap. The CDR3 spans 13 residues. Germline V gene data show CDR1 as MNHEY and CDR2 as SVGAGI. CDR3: CASRALYSGELFF. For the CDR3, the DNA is TGTGCCAGCAGGGCCTTGTATTCCGGGGAGCTGTTTTTT.

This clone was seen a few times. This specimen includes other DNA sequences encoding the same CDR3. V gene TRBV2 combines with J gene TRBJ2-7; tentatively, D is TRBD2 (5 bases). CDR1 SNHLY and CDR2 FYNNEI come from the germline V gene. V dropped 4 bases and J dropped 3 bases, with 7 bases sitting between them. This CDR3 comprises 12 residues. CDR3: CASSAGIYEQYF. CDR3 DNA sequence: TGTGCCAGCAGTGCGGGGATCTACGAGCAGTACTTC.

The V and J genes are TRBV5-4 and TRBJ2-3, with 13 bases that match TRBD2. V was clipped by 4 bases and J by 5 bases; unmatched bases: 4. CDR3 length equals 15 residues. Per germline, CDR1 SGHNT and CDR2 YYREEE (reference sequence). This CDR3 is CASSTTSGGGDTQYF. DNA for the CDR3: TGTGCCAGCAGCACTACTAGCGGGGGGGGAGATACGCAGTATTTT.

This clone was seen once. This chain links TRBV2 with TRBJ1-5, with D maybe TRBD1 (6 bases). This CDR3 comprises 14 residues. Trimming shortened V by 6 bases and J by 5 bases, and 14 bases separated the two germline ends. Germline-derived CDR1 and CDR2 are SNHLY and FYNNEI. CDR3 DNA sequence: TGTGCCAGCAGGGTGGGGGCGTTCGATCAGCCCCAGCATTTT. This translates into CASRVGAFDQPQHF.

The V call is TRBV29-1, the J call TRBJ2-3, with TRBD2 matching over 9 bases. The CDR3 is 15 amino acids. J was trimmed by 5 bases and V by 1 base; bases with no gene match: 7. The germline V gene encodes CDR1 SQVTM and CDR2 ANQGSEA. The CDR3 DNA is TGCAGCGTTGAAGGCGGCGGGAGGGCCGTAGATACGCAGTATTTT. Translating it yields CSVEGGGRAVDTQYF.